This is a list of T cell receptor beta chains from one sample in a study of blood T cells in healthy people across ages. In TCRdb, the 5' RACE reads were re-called with MiXCR into one record per CDR3 protein. The top ten clones hold about 6.7% of a sample with over 1,200,000 distinct CDR3 sequences, approximately 59% of them seen once. Sequencing was done on a sample of blood. The receptor source for this set is a man aged 18 to 29 in good health. CDR3s include the opening cysteine and the closing phenylalanine or tryptophan. Each record gives: D gene, clone size, V gene, J gene, CDR3 DNA, CDR3 protein. The D gene is left open where the match is weak. A row's size may be missing; if present it is once, few, many or a size class.

d_gene: TRBD2
abundance: NA
v_gene: TRBV10-3
j_gene: TRBJ2-7
CDR3nt: TGTGCCATCAGTGAGTCGAGTACTAGCGGTACCTACGAGCAGTACTTC
CDR3aa: CAISESSTSGTYEQYF

d_gene: NA
abundance: NA
v_gene: TRBV12-3/TRBV12-4
j_gene: TRBJ1-1
CDR3nt: TGTGCCAGCAGGGAAGGCAGAATGAACACTGAAGCTTTCTTT
CDR3aa: CASREGRMNTEAFF

d_gene: NA
abundance: NA
v_gene: TRBV5-4
j_gene: TRBJ2-5
CDR3nt: TGTGCCAGCAGCCTAAGCGATGGGGGGGCCTCGGAGACCCAGTACTTC
CDR3aa: CASSLSDGGASETQYF

d_gene: TRBD2
abundance: many
v_gene: TRBV12-3/TRBV12-4
j_gene: TRBJ2-5
CDR3nt: TGTGCCAGCAGCAAGACTAGCGGGAGCTTGAAAGAGACCCAGTACTTC
CDR3aa: CASSKTSGSLKETQYF

d_gene: NA
abundance: NA
v_gene: TRBV30
j_gene: TRBJ1-4
CDR3nt: TGTGCCTGGGTGGACCCCGGTCGAAAAAAACTGTTTTTT
CDR3aa: CAWVDPGRKKLFF

d_gene: NA
abundance: NA
v_gene: TRBV20-1
j_gene: TRBJ2-7
CDR3nt: TGCAGTGCTAGAGGGGGACAAACATTCTCCTACGAGCAGTACTTC
CDR3aa: CSARGGQTFSYEQYF

d_gene: TRBD1
abundance: NA
v_gene: TRBV27
j_gene: TRBJ2-5
CDR3nt: TGTGCCAGCAGGAGTTCGGGACAGGGATCGGAGACCCAGTACTTC
CDR3aa: CASRSSGQGSETQYF

d_gene: NA
abundance: NA
v_gene: TRBV5-1
j_gene: TRBJ2-7
CDR3nt: TGCGCCAGCGCTCCAGAGCGCTACGAGCAGTACTTC
CDR3aa: CASAPERYEQYF

d_gene: TRBD1
abundance: NA
v_gene: TRBV4-1
j_gene: TRBJ2-7
CDR3nt: TGCGCCAGCAGCCAAGCGGGACAGGTTTCCGAGCAGTACTTC
CDR3aa: CASSQAGQVSEQYF

d_gene: NA
abundance: NA
v_gene: TRBV27
j_gene: TRBJ2-7
CDR3nt: TGTGCCAGCAGTTTCGCAGGGGCGAGCTCCTACGAGCAGTACTTC
CDR3aa: CASSFAGASSYEQYF

d_gene: NA
abundance: NA
v_gene: TRBV4-3
j_gene: TRBJ2-6
CDR3nt: TGCGCCAGCAGCCAAGATAAAGGGCAGTCCTACTCTGGGGCCAACGTCCTGACTTTC
CDR3aa: CASSQDKGQSYSGANVLTF

d_gene: TRBD1
abundance: NA
v_gene: TRBV13
j_gene: TRBJ1-2
CDR3nt: TGTGCCAGCAGCTTAGCCCGGGGACAGGGGGCAAGTGGCTACACCTTC
CDR3aa: CASSLARGQGASGYTF

d_gene: TRBD2
abundance: NA
v_gene: TRBV13
j_gene: TRBJ2-3
CDR3nt: TGTGCCAGCAGCCTCAGGACTAGCGGGGCCGCTAGCACAGATACGCAGTATTTT
CDR3aa: CASSLRTSGAASTDTQYF

d_gene: NA
abundance: NA
v_gene: TRBV27
j_gene: TRBJ2-7
CDR3nt: TGTGCCAGCAGACCCGGGACAGCCCTCTGGACTAACGAGCAGTACTTC
CDR3aa: CASRPGTALWTNEQYF

d_gene: TRBD2
abundance: NA
v_gene: TRBV6-5
j_gene: TRBJ2-7
CDR3nt: TGTGCCAGCACACGAACCGGGACTATCTACGAGCAGTACTTC
CDR3aa: CASTRTGTIYEQYF

d_gene: NA
abundance: NA
v_gene: TRBV6-1
j_gene: TRBJ2-7
CDR3nt: TGTGCCAGCAGTGAAAGGCTCTACGAGCAGTACTTC
CDR3aa: CASSERLYEQYF

d_gene: TRBD1
abundance: NA
v_gene: TRBV27
j_gene: TRBJ1-2
CDR3nt: TGTGCCAGCAGTTTAACAGGGGGCTTTAACTATGGCTACACCTTC
CDR3aa: CASSLTGGFNYGYTF